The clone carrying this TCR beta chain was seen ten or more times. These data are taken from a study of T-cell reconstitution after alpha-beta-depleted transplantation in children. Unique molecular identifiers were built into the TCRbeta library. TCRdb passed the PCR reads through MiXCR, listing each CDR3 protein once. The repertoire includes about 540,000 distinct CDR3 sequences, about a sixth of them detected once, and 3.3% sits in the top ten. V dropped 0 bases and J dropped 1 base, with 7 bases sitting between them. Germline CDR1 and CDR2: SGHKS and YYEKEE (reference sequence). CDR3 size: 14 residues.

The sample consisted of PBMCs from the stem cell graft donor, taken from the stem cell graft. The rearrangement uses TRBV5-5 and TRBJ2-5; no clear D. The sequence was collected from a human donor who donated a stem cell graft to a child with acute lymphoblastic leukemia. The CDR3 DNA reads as TGTGCCAGCAGCTTGGCACGGTCCCAAGAGACCCAGTACTTC. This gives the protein CASSLARSQETQYF.